This T cell receptor (beta chain) was captured by sequencing in a study of cytomegalovirus exposure and HLA in healthy donors. Study details: Roughly 80 million unique TCRs from HLA-typed donors made up an early data release.

Findings of the study overall: Among CMV-associated TCR beta chains, most appeared HLA-restricted in a later analysis. While the bulk of TCR sequences proved rare, some public TCRs turned up in many donors. Later analysis demonstrated an association between a missense DCLRE1C variant and TCR beta V- and J-gene trimming.

Per germline, CDR1 MDHEN and CDR2 SYDVKM. The CDR3 loop spans 16 amino acids. The V gene end was trimmed by 5 bases and the J gene end by 0 bases; junction bases not matched to a gene: 9. A single count supports this clone. Antigen unknown. The study ran its PCR with 60 Vbeta and 13 Jbeta primers. The repertoire was sequenced with immunoSEQ multiplex PCR; TCRdb's copy has only in-frame clones and lacks some. The sample has some 170,000 clones, more than 75% seen once; the top ten hold over 1.2%. The sequencing sample was made of PBMCs. This chain connects TRBV28 to TRBJ2-7; 8 positions match TRBD2. This clonotype was sampled from a girl between 10 and 17 years old in good health and CMV-seropositive. The CDR3, as DNA: TGTGCCAGCAGTCCTTCTGGAAGCGGGAGCTCCTACGAGCAGTACTTC. It is translated as CASSPSGSGSSYEQYF.